This TCR beta chain was sequenced during a study of identical twins. Overall study results and limits: Abundant beta clonotypes from cord blood bore fewer insertions; memory repertoires lacked this pattern.

Template switching added a universal primer binding site, and final cDNA carried unique molecular identifiers. TCRdb reprocessed the 5' RACE reads via MiXCR and lists one record per CDR3 protein. The sample yields approximately 1.8 million distinct CDR3 sequences, under 35% seen once. In its sample, this clonotype was seen many times. Its antigen is still unknown. Mismatch with germline at one junction end may stem from a read error. What was sequenced was cord blood. This TCR was sampled from a newborn girl in good health.

The CDR3 spells CASSQGSGTYNEQFF. In nucleotides, the CDR3 is TGTGCCAGCAGCCAAGGATCCGGGACGTACAATGAGCAGTTCTTC. This rearrangement joins TRBV4-1 to TRBJ2-1, with D perhaps TRBD1 or TRBD2 (5 bases each). The CDR3 is 15 amino acids. Germline lookup yields CDR1 MGHRA and CDR2 YSYEKL.